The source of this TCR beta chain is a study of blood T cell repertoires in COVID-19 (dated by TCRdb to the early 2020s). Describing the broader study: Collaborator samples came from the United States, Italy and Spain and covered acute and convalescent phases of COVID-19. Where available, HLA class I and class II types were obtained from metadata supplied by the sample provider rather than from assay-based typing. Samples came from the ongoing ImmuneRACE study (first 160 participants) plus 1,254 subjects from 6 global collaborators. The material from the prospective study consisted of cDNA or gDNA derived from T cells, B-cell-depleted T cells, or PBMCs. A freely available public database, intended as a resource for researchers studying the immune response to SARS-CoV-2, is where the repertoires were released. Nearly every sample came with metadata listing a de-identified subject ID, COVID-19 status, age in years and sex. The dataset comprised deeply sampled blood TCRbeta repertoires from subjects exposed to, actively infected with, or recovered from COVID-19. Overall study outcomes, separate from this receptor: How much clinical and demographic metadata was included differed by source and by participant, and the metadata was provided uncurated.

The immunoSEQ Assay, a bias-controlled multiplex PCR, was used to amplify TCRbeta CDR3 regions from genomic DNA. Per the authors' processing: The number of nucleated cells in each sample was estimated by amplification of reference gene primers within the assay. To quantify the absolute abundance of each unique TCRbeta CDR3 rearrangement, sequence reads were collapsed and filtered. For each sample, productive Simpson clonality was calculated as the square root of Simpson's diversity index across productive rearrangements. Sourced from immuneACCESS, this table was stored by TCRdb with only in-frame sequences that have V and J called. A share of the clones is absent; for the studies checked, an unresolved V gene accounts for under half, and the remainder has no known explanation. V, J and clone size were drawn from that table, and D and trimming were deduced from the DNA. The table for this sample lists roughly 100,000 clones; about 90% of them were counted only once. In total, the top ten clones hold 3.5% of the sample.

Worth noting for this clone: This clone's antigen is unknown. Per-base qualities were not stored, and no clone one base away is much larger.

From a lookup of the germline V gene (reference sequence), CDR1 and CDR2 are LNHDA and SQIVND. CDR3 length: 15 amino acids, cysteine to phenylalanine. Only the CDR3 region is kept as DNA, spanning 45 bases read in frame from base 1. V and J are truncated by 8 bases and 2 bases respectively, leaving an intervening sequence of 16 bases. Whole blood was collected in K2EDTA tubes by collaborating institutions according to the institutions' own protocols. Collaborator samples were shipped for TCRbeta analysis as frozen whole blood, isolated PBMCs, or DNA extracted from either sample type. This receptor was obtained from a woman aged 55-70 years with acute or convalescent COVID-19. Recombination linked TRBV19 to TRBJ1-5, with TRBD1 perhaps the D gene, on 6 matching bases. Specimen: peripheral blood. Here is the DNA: TGTGCCAGTTCAGGGGCCCGCGAGGGCAATCAGCCCCAGCATTTT. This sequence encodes CASSGAREGNQPQHF.